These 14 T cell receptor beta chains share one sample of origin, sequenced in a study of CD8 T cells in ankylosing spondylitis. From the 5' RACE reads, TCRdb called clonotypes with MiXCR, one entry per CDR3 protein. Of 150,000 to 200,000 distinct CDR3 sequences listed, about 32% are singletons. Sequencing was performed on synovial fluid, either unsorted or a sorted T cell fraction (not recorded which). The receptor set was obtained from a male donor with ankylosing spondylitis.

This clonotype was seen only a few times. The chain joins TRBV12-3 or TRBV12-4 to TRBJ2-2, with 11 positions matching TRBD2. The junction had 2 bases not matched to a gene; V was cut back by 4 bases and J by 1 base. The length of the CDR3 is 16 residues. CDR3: CASSSGTSGNTGELFF. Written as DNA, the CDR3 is TGTGCCAGCAGTTCTGGGACTAGCGGGAACACCGGGGAGCTGTTTTTT.

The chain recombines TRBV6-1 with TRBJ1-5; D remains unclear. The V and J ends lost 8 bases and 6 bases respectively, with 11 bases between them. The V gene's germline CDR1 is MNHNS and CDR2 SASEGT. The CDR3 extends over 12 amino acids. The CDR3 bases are TGTGCCAGCGGAGACAAGGTTCAGCCCCAGCATTTT. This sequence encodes CASGDKVQPQHF.

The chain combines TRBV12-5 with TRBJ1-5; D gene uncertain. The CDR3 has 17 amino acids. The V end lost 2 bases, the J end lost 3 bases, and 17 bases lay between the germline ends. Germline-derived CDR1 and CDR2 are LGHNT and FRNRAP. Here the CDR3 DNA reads TGTGCTAGTGGTTTGACCAATACCTGGGTCGTCAATCAGCCCCAGCATTTT. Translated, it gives CASGLTNTWVVNQPQHF.

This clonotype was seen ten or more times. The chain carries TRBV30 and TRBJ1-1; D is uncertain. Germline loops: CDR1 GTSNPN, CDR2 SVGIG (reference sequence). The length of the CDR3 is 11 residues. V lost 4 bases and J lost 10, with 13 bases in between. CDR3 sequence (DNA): TGTGCCTGGAACTATGAGGTGAGAGCTTTCTTT. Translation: CAWNYEVRAFF.

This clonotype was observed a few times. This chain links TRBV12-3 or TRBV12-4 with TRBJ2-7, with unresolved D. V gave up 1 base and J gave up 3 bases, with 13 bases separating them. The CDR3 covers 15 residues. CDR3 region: CASSLVAPRSYEQYF. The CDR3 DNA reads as TGTGCCAGCAGTTTAGTGGCCCCTCGGAGCTACGAGCAGTACTTC.

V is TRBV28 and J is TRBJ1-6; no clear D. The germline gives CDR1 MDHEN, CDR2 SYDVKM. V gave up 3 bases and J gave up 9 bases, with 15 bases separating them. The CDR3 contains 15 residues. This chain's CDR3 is CASSFFIRGLSPLHF. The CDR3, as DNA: TGTGCCAGCAGTTTCTTTATCCGAGGGCTTTCACCCCTCCACTTT.

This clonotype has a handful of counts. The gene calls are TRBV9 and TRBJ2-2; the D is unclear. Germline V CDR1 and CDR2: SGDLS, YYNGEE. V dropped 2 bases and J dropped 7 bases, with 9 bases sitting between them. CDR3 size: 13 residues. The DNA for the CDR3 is TGTGCCAGCAGCGTTACCGGCAACGGGGAGCTGTTTTTT. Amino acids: CASSVTGNGELFF. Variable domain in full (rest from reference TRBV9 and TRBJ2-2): DSGVTQTPKHLITATGQRVTLRCSPRSGDLSVYWYQQSLDQGLQFLIQYYNGEERAKGNILERFSAQQFPDLHSELNLSSLELGDSALYFCASSVTGNGELFFGEGSRLTVL.

The CDR3 protein is CASSLGLGYNEQFF. CDR3 DNA: TGTGCCAGCAGCTTAGGACTAGGATACAATGAGCAGTTCTTC. The chain couples TRBV7-2 to TRBJ2-1, with D possibly matching TRBD2 (6 bases). With 1 base removed from V and 4 bases from J, the gap between germline ends came to 8 bases. The length of the CDR3 is 14 residues. CDR1 and CDR2 (germline): SGHTA, FQGNSA.

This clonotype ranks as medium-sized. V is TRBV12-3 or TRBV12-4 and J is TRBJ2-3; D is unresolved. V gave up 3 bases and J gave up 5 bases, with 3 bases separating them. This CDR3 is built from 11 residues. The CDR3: CASSFGDTQYF. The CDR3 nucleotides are TGTGCCAGCAGTTTTGGAGATACGCAGTATTTT.

CDR3 in DNA: TGTGCCAGCAGTTCCTCCGGAAGGGGAAACACCATATATTTT. Translated, it gives CASSSSGRGNTIYF. The chain has TRBV6-2 or TRBV6-3 and TRBJ1-3, with unresolved D. Germline V CDR1 and CDR2: MNHEY, SVGEGT. V shed 4 bases and J shed 4 bases, with 11 bases lying between them. The CDR3 sequence is 14 residues long.

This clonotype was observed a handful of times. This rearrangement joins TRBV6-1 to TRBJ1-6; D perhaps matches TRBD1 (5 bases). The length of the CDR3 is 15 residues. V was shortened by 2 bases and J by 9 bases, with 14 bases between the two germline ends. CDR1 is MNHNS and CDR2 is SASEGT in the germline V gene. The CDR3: CASSESSGWGSPLHF. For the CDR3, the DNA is TGTGCCAGCAGTGAATCGTCAGGGTGGGGTTCACCCCTCCACTTT.

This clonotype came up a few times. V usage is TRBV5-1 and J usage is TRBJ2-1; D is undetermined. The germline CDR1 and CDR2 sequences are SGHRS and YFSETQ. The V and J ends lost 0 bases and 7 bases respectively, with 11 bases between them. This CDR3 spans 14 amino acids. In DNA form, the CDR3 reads TGCGCCAGCAGCTTGGGGGCCTTTGGGAATGAGCAGTTCTTC. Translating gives CASSLGAFGNEQFF.

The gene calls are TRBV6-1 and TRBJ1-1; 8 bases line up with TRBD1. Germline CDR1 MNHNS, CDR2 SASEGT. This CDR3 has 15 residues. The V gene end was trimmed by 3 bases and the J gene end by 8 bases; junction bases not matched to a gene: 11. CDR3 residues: CASSDIRDRSREAFF. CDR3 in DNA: TGTGCCAGCAGTGATATAAGGGACAGGTCGAGGGAAGCTTTCTTT.

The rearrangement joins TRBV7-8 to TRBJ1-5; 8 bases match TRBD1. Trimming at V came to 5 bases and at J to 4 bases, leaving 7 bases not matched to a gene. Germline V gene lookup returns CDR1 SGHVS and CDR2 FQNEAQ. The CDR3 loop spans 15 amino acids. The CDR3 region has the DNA TGTGCCAGCAGCAATCCGGGACAGGTAAATCAGCCCCAGCATTTT. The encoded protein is CASSNPGQVNQPQHF.